This T cell receptor beta chain was documented in a study of T-cell memory formation after mild COVID-19. Overall study: Largely donor-specific TCR clusters were found.

With constant-segment primers, 5'RACE yielded cDNA libraries of TCR alpha and TCR beta that carried sample barcodes and UMIs. In TCRdb, the 5' RACE reads were re-called with MiXCR into one record per CDR3 protein. The sample has hundreds of thousands of distinct CDR3 sequences; around 20% are singletons. The germline CDR1 and CDR2 sequences are SGHTA and FQGNSA. J lost 2 bases, V lost 0 bases, and 4 bases had no gene match. The CDR3 consists of 17 residues. This clonotype was counted between two and nine times. What it binds is not known. Whole-study findings and limits: Contracting CD4+ clones lay largely in CM and EM, with CD8+ ones residing in EMRA. Prior to infection, memory already included some responding clones, suggesting cross-reactive memory joined.

Sequenced sample: PBMCs or a T cell subset sorted from them (not recorded which). This chain connects TRBV7-2 to TRBJ1-2; 12 bases are a match to TRBD1. This sequence was found in an adult woman who had mild COVID-19 (a few samples of this study predate the infection). Cell type and time point are not known. The CDR3 nucleotides read TGTGCCAGCAGCTTAGCTGGGACAGGGGGCACCAACTATGGCTACACCTTC. It translates to CASSLAGTGGTNYGYTF. The full variable domain, with the rest looked up from reference TRBV7-2 and TRBJ1-2, is GAGVSQSPSNKVTEKGKDVELRCDPISGHTALYWYRQSLGQGLEFLIYFQGNSAPDKSGLPSDRFSAERTGGSVSTLTIQRTQQEDSAVYLCASSLAGTGGTNYGYTFGSGTRLTVV.